Listed here is a single TCR beta chain. Its specificity is not known. This entry comes from a study of T cells in Graves' hyperthyroidism and ophthalmopathy. Stable Graves' hyperthyroidism denoted no ophthalmopathy progression over 18 months. Diagnosis of hyperthyroidism was new in patients aged 18 to 65, and its duration was under 2 months. Exclusions: uncontrolled infection, other autoimmune disease, pregnancy, lactation. Overall study findings and caveats: In the blood, most expanded thyroid clonotypes above 0.001 appeared as well.

Amplification yielded TCR beta CDR3 regions, with RNA transcripts as the source. First-round RT-PCR targeting the TCR CDR3 was performed with the HTBI primer set. TCRdb fed the multiplex PCR reads into MiXCR, producing one record per CDR3 protein. The sample contains more than 35,000 distinct CDR3 sequences, approximately 49% of which appear only once. Specimen: peripheral blood or thyroid tissue (not recorded which). This sequence was found in a woman between 50 and 59 years old with Graves' hyperthyroidism.

This chain's CDR3 is CASSYGSGSREQYF. The CDR3 bases are TGTGCCAGCAGTTACGGGTCGGGGTCTCGTGAGCAGTACTTC. The gene calls are TRBV6-5 and TRBJ2-7, with a possible D match to TRBD2 (5 bases). The germline V gene has CDR1 MNHEY and CDR2 SVGAGI. The CDR3 runs to 14 residues. V was cut by 2 bases and J by 7 bases, with 15 bases left in between.